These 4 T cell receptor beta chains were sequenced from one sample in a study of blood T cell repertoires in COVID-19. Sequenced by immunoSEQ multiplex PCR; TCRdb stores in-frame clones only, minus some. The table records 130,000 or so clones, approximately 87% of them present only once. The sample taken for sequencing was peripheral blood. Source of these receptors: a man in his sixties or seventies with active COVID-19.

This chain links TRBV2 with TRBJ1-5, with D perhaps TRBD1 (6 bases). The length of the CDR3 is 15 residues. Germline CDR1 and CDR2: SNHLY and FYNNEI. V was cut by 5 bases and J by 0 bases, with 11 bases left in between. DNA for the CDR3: TGTGCCAGCAGTACCCAGGGGCTTAGCAATCAGCCCCAGCATTTT. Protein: CASSTQGLSNQPQHF.

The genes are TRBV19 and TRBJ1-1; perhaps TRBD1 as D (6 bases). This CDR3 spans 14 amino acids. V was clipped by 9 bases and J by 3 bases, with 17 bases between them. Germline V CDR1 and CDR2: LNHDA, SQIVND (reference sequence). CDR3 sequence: CASRGTGGDTEAFF. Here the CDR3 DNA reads TGTGCCAGCAGGGGCACGGGAGGGGACACTGAAGCTTTCTTT. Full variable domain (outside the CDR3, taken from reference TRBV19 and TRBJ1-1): DGGITQSPKYLFRKEGQNVTLSCEQNLNHDAMYWYRQDPGQGLRLIYYSQIVNDFQKGDIAEGYSVSREKKESFPLTVTSAQKNPTAFYLCASRGTGGDTEAFFGQGTRLTVV.

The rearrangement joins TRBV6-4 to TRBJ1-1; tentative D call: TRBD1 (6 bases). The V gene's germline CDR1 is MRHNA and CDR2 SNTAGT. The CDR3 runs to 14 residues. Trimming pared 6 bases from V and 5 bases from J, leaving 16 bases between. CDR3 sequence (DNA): TGTGCCAGCAGCCCGCAGGGGTCGAGGACTGAAGCTTTCTTT. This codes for CASSPQGSRTEAFF.

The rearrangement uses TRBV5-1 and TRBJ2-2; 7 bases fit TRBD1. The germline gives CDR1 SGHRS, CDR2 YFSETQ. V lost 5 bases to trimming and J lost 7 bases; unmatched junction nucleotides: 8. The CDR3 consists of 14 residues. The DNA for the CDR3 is TGCGCCAGCAGGCCAACAGGACAGGTCGGGGAGCTGTTTTTT. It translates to CASRPTGQVGELFF.